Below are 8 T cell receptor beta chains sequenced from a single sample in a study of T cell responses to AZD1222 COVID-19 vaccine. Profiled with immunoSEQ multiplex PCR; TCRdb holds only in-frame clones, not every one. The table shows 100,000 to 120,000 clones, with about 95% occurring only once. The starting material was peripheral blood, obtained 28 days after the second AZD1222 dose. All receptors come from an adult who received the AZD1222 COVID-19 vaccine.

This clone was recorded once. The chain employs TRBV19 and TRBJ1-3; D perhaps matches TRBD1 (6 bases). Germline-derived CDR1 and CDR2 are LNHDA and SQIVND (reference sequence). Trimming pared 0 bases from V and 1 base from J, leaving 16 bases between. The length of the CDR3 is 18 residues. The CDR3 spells CASSIDLGAGASGNTIYF. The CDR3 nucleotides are TGTGCCAGTAGTATAGATCTCGGCGCAGGGGCGTCTGGAAACACCATATATTTT.

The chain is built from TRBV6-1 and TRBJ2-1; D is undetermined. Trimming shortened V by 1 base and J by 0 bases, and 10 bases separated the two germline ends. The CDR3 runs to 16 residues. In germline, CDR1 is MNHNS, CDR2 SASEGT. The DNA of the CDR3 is TGTGCCAGCAGTGAAGTCCTGAAAAGCTCCTACAATGAGCAGTTCTTC. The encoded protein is CASSEVLKSSYNEQFF.

The CDR3 DNA follows: TGTGCTAGTGGTTTCCGTACGAACACTGAAGCTTTCTTT. As protein: CASGFRTNTEAFF. This chain connects TRBV12-5 to TRBJ1-1; no reliable D call. CDR1 is LGHNT and CDR2 is FRNRAP in the germline V gene. The V and J ends lost 3 bases and 1 base respectively, with 6 bases between them. This CDR3 region has 13 residues. The variable domain in full, completed from reference TRBV12-5 and TRBJ1-1, reads DARVTQTPRHKVTEMGQEVTMRCQPILGHNTVFWYRQTMMQGLELLAYFRNRAPLDDSGMPKDRFSAEMPDATLATLKIQPSEPRDSAVYFCASGFRTNTEAFFGQGTRLTVV.

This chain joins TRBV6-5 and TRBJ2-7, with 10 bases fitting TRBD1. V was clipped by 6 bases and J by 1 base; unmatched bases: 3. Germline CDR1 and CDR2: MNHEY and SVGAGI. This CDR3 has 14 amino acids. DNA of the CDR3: TGTGCCAGCAGCCGGGGACAGGGGTCCTACGAGCAGTACTTC. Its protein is CASSRGQGSYEQYF.

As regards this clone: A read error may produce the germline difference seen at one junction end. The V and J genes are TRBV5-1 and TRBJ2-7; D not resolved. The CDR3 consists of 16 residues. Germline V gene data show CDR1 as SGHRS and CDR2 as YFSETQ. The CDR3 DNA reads TGCGCCAGCAGCCCCGCCTCGGATTCCAACTCCTTCGAGCAGTACTTC. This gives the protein CASSPASDSNSFEQYF.

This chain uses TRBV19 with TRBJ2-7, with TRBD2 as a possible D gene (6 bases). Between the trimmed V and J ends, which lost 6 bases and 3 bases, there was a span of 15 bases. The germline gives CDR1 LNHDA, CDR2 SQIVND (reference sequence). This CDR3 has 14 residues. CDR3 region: CASSPTSAYYEQYF. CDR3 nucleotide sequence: TGTGCCAGTAGCCCGACTAGTGCCTACTACGAGCAGTACTTC. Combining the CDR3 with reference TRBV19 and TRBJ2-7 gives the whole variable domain DGGITQSPKYLFRKEGQNVTLSCEQNLNHDAMYWYRQDPGQGLRLIYYSQIVNDFQKGDIAEGYSVSREKKESFPLTVTSAQKNPTAFYLCASSPTSAYYEQYFGPGTRLTVT.

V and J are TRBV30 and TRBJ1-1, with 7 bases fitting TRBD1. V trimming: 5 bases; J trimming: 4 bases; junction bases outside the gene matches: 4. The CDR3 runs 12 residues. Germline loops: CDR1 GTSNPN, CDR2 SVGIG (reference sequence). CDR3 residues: CAWYRGPTEAFF. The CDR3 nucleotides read TGTGCCTGGTACAGGGGCCCCACTGAAGCTTTCTTT.

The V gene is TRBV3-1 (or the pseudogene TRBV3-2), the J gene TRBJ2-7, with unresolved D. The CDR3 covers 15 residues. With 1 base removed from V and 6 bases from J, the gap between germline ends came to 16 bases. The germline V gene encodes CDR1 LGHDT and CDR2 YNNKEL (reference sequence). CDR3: CASSQVLLGYVEQYF. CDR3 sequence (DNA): TGTGCCAGCAGCCAAGTTCTGTTAGGATACGTCGAGCAGTACTTC.